The entry that follows covers one TCR beta chain sequence. TCRdb fed the RT-PCR reads into MiXCR, producing one record per CDR3 protein. The sample holds more than 600,000 distinct CDR3 sequences, over 12% seen once. V was clipped by 6 bases and J by 1 base; unmatched bases: 3. CDR3 length: 13 amino acids. Germline CDR1 reads SQVTM; CDR2 reads ANQGSEA. The chain combines TRBV29-1 with TRBJ1-1; TRBD1 agrees at 9 bases. The clonotype comes from a female donor in good health, serving as a healthy control. The sequencing sample was made of memory CD4+ T cells from blood. This CDR3 reads CSVSGQGNTEAFF. For the CDR3, the DNA is TGCAGCGTCTCGGGACAGGGGAACACTGAAGCTTTCTTT.